This T cell receptor (beta chain) was observed in a study of blood T cell repertoires in COVID-19. Study-wide background: The study drew acute and convalescent COVID-19 samples from the United States, Italy and Spain. Nucleic acid was either cDNA or gDNA, and it came from T cells, B-cell-depleted T cells, or PBMCs.

Original methodology: By means of reference gene primer amplification, nucleated cell counts were estimated. Profiling relied on immunoSEQ multiplex PCR, and the TCRdb table lists in-frame clones only, not all of them. That table furnishes V, J and clone size, whereas the DNA furnished D and trimming. The table includes approximately 9,000 clones, 80% to 85% detected once. CDR1 and CDR2 from the germline V gene are SGHAT and FQNNGV. The V gene lost 5 bases and the J gene lost 3 bases, with 18 bases spanning the gap. The CDR3 is 16 residues long. V is TRBV11-2 and J is TRBJ2-3; D perhaps matches TRBD2 (7 bases). The sample was peripheral blood. The receptor was isolated from a human donor in a cohort sampled during active COVID-19. Here the CDR3 reads CASSQQNGGLTDTQYF. Here the CDR3 DNA reads TGTGCCAGCAGCCAACAAAACGGGGGGCTAACAGATACGCAGTATTTT.